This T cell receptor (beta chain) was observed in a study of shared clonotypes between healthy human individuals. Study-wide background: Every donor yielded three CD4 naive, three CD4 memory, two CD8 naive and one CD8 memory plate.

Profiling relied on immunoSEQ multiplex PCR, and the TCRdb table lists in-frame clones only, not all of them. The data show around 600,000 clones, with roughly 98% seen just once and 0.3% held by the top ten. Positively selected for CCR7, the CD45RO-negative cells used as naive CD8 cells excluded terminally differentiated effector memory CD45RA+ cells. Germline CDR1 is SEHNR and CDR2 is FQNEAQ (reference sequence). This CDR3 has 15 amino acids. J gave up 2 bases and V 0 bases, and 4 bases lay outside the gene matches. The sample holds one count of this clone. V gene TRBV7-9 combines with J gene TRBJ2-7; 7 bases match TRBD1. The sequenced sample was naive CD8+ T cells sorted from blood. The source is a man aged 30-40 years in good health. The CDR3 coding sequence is TGTGCCAGCAGCTTAGCGATGGGACAGCCCTACGAGCAGTACTTC. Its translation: CASSLAMGQPYEQYF.